These 9 T cell receptor beta chains were all obtained from the same sample, sequenced in a study of cytomegalovirus exposure and HLA in healthy donors. The PCR used 60 Vbeta and 13 Jbeta primers. Profiling relied on immunoSEQ multiplex PCR, and the TCRdb table lists in-frame clones only, not all of them. The table includes 100,000 to 150,000 clones, around 83% detected once. The specimen was PBMCs. The receptor set was obtained from a girl aged 2 to 9 in good health and CMV-seronegative.

The genes are TRBV2 and TRBJ1-2; 9 bases map to TRBD1. The germline gives CDR1 SNHLY, CDR2 FYNNEI. The CDR3 has 14 residues. Trimming at V came to 6 bases and at J to 4 bases, leaving 6 bases not matched to a gene. The CDR3 nucleotides are TGTGCCAGCAGAGGACAGGGGTCCGGCTATGGCTACACCTTC. Protein: CASRGQGSGYGYTF.

The rearrangement joins TRBV28 to TRBJ2-7, with 12 bases lining up with TRBD2. CDR3 length: 17 residues. Germline V gene data show CDR1 as MDHEN and CDR2 as SYDVKM. J gave up 2 bases and V 3 bases, and 8 bases lay outside the gene matches. The CDR3 nucleotides are TGTGCCAGCAGTTTTGGTCTAGCGGGAGGGCGAGCCTACGAGCAGTACTTC. Its translation is CASSFGLAGGRAYEQYF.

The chain links TRBV10-3 to TRBJ2-3; D may be TRBD1 (5 bases). The CDR3 totals 15 residues. Trimming left V 0 bases short and J 6 bases short, with 13 bases between. CDR1 and CDR2 from the germline V gene are ENHRY and SYGVKD. The CDR3 sequence is CAISESVGAPDTQYF. Here the CDR3 DNA reads TGTGCCATCAGTGAGTCGGTTGGGGCCCCGGATACGCAGTATTTT.

This sequence joins TRBV10-3 and TRBJ2-5, with D maybe TRBD2 (6 bases). V was pared by 4 bases and J by 6 bases, with 9 bases between. The CDR3 consists of 12 residues. CDR1 ENHRY and CDR2 SYGVKD come from the germline V gene. This CDR3 is CAISVEGQTQYF. CDR3 nucleotides: TGTGCCATCAGTGTGGAGGGACAGACCCAGTACTTC.

V and J are TRBV7-6 and TRBJ2-5; 10 nucleotides agree with TRBD2. This CDR3 is 17 amino acids long. V was clipped by 4 bases and J by 0 bases; unmatched bases: 8. The germline gives CDR1 SGHVS, CDR2 FNYEAQ. CDR3 sequence: CASSSHSGGPYQETQYF. The CDR3 DNA is TGTGCCAGCAGCTCCCATAGCGGGGGGCCGTACCAAGAGACCCAGTACTTC.

This chain joins TRBV18 and TRBJ2-2, with D perhaps matching TRBD2 (6 bases). This CDR3 has 16 residues. Germline V lookup: CDR1 KGHSH, CDR2 LQKENI. Deletions cut 3 bases from V and 2 bases from J, with 13 bases between. The DNA for the CDR3 is TGTGCCAGCTCACCGAAGGGACTCCAAAACACCGGGGAGCTGTTTTTT. It codes for CASSPKGLQNTGELFF.

The chain carries TRBV30 and TRBJ1-2; a weak D match, TRBD1 (6 bases). Deletions cut 1 base from V and 4 bases from J, with 10 bases between. CDR3 size: 13 residues. Germline V gene data show CDR1 as GTSNPN and CDR2 as SVGIG (reference sequence). CDR3: CAWSDRTVYGYTF. Here the CDR3 DNA reads TGTGCCTGGAGTGACCGGACAGTCTATGGCTACACCTTC.

In its sample, this clone was seen a few times. The chain has TRBV14 and TRBJ1-6; 8 positions match TRBD1. Germline values: CDR1 SGHDN, CDR2 FVKESK. This CDR3 contains 17 residues. After removal of 2 bases from V and 3 bases from J, the junction contained 6 bases not matched to a gene. The CDR3 sequence: CASSQFQGANYNSPLHF. The CDR3 DNA reads TGTGCCAGCAGCCAATTCCAGGGGGCAAACTATAATTCACCCCTCCACTTT.

This chain joins TRBV14 and TRBJ2-1; no clear D. V lost 4 bases to trimming and J lost 0 bases, with 10 bases between them. Germline V gene lookup returns CDR1 SGHDN and CDR2 FVKESK. The CDR3 consists of 15 residues. The CDR3 region has the DNA TGTGCCAGCAGCCTTCTGGGCTACTCCTACAATGAGCAGTTCTTC. Translating gives CASSLLGYSYNEQFF.